What follows are 30 T cell receptor beta chains derived from one specimen sequenced in a study of response to subunit inactivated influenza vaccine. Each CDR3 protein is one row after TCRdb ran MiXCR on the RT-PCR reads. The repertoire holds 170,000 or so distinct CDR3 sequences, with around 10% as singletons. The specimen was CD8+ T cells sorted from PBMCs, collected 23 to 25 months after vaccination. The receptor set was obtained from a man aged 45 to 70 who received an inactivated influenza vaccine.

The table lists this clonotype with a few counts. This chain uses TRBV20-1 with TRBJ2-7; D gene unclear. In germline, CDR1 is DFQATT, CDR2 SNEGSKA (reference sequence). Deletions cut 6 bases from V and 6 bases from J, with 21 bases between. The CDR3 covers 14 residues. In nucleotides, the CDR3 is TGCAGTGCCAGAAGATGGGCAGGTGACGGCGAGCAGTACTTC. The encoded protein is CSARRWAGDGEQYF.

This chain connects TRBV6-2 or TRBV6-3 to TRBJ2-2, with 16 nucleotides matching TRBD2. There are 20 residues in the CDR3. Looked up from germline, CDR1 is MNHEY and CDR2 is SVGEGT. Germline trimming cut 2 bases from V and 3 bases from J; bases unmatched to any gene: 9. CDR3 coding DNA: TGTGCCAGCAGTTACCCCCCGGGACTAGCGGGAGGGCGGGACACCGGGGAGCTGTTTTTT. It translates to CASSYPPGLAGGRDTGELFF.

The rearrangement uses TRBV30 and TRBJ2-7; D gene unclear. The ends were cut back, 1 base at V and 5 bases at J, with 12 bases in the middle. CDR1 is GTSNPN, CDR2 SVGIG, per germline (reference sequence). The CDR3 runs 13 residues. CDR3 sequence (DNA): TGTGCCTGGAGTGATACCGCCGTCGACGAGCAGTACTTC. It translates to CAWSDTAVDEQYF.

V is TRBV19 and J is TRBJ2-7; 8 bases map to TRBD2. Looked up from germline, CDR1 is LNHDA and CDR2 is SQIVND (reference sequence). V lost 5 bases to trimming and J lost 5 bases; unmatched junction nucleotides: 8. The CDR3 is 14 residues long. As DNA, the CDR3 is TGTGCCAGTAGTGCACGGGAGGGCCACCACGAGCAGTACTTC. This encodes CASSAREGHHEQYF.

The chain employs TRBV4-2 and TRBJ2-7; no firm D call. This CDR3 spans 15 amino acids. The V end lost 6 bases, the J end lost 0 bases, and 15 bases lay between the germline ends. In germline, CDR1 is LGHNA, CDR2 YNFKEQ. CDR3 DNA: TGTGCCAGCAGTCAAAGGCACCGAAGCTCCTACGAGCAGTACTTC. This sequence encodes CASSQRHRSSYEQYF.

The genes are TRBV6-1 and TRBJ2-7; perhaps TRBD2 as D (6 bases). Germline-derived CDR1 and CDR2 are MNHNS and SASEGT. The CDR3 contains 15 residues. Between the trimmed V and J ends, which lost 5 bases and 2 bases, there was a span of 16 bases. DNA of the CDR3: TGTGCCAGCAGTCCCACGGGACTCCTTACCTACGAGCAGTACTTC. This sequence encodes CASSPTGLLTYEQYF.

This clonotype was found many times. The rearrangement joins TRBV5-1 to TRBJ2-2; D possibly matches TRBD1 or TRBD2 (5 bases each). Trimming stripped 5 bases from V and 0 bases from J, with 20 bases between. The CDR3 consists of 18 residues. Germline V gene data show CDR1 as SGHRS and CDR2 as YFSETQ. CDR3 DNA sequence: TGCGCCAGCAGTCGCCTTGCCCGGGACGGTTCGAACACCGGGGAGCTGTTTTTT. This translates into CASSRLARDGSNTGELFF.

The chain recombines TRBV6-2 or TRBV6-3 with TRBJ2-1; D is uncertain. The V gene lost 2 bases and the J gene lost 0 bases, with 14 bases spanning the gap. Germline values: CDR1 MNHEY, CDR2 SVGEGT. This CDR3 spans 17 amino acids. CDR3 nucleotide sequence: TGTGCCAGCAGTTACGAGGCCCCTTGGAGCTCCTACAATGAGCAGTTCTTC. Amino acid sequence: CASSYEAPWSSYNEQFF.

This clonotype has more than one count but fewer than ten. The chain joins TRBV9 to TRBJ2-2; D is uncertain. Trimming shortened V by 3 bases and J by 1 base, and 4 bases separated the two germline ends. In germline, CDR1 is SGDLS, CDR2 YYNGEE. This CDR3 has 13 amino acids. CDR3 region: CASSARNTGELFF. The CDR3 coding sequence is TGTGCCAGCAGCGCCCGGAACACCGGGGAGCTGTTTTTT. Together with reference TRBV9 and TRBJ2-2, the CDR3 gives the full variable domain: DSGVTQTPKHLITATGQRVTLRCSPRSGDLSVYWYQQSLDQGLQFLIQYYNGEERAKGNILERFSAQQFPDLHSELNLSSLELGDSALYFCASSARNTGELFFGEGSRLTVL.

This chain joins TRBV10-3 and TRBJ2-3; D is undetermined. The germline gives CDR1 ENHRY, CDR2 SYGVKD. The length of the CDR3 is 13 residues. The V and J ends lost 0 bases and 3 bases respectively, with 4 bases between them. The CDR3 DNA is TGTGCCATCAGTGAGTCTAATACAGATACGCAGTATTTT. As protein: CAISESNTDTQYF.

The chain joins TRBV18 to TRBJ2-1; D is perhaps TRBD2 (5 bases). Germline loops: CDR1 KGHSH, CDR2 LQKENI. The V end lost 4 bases, the J end lost 4 bases, and 14 bases lay between the germline ends. The length of the CDR3 is 15 residues. CDR3 nucleotide sequence: TGTGCCAGCTCACTACCCACGCGGGCTTACAATGAGCAGTTCTTC. It is translated as CASSLPTRAYNEQFF.

This clonotype was recorded many times. The gene calls are TRBV3-1 and TRBJ2-3, with 8 positions matching TRBD2. Germline CDR1 and CDR2: LGHDT and YNNKEL (reference sequence). V trimming: 0 bases; J trimming: 4 bases; junction bases outside the gene matches: 12. The CDR3 is made up of 18 amino acids. This CDR3 reads CASSQEPSGGTTADTQYF. For the CDR3, the DNA is TGTGCCAGCAGCCAAGAACCGAGCGGGGGAACCACCGCAGATACGCAGTATTTT.

This chain's CDR3 is CASSFEAGGPPSSYEQYF. The CDR3 DNA sequence: TGTGCCAGCAGTTTCGAAGCGGGAGGCCCTCCTAGCTCCTACGAGCAGTACTTC. This rearrangement joins TRBV28 to TRBJ2-7, with 9 bases lining up with TRBD2. With 3 bases clipped from V and 0 bases from J, the junction kept 12 bases outside the gene matches. The V gene's germline CDR1 is MDHEN and CDR2 SYDVKM. The CDR3 totals 18 residues.

This clonotype was observed at least ten times. V usage is TRBV12-3 or TRBV12-4 and J usage is TRBJ2-1; D not resolved. The length of the CDR3 is 10 residues. Trimming pared 6 bases from V and 7 bases from J, leaving 4 bases between. This chain's CDR3 is CASRNNEQFF. The CDR3 DNA reads TGTGCCAGCAGGAATAATGAGCAGTTCTTC.

The table lists this clonotype with a few counts. The V and J genes are TRBV6-5 and TRBJ2-1; 8 bases are shared with TRBD2. Germline V CDR1 and CDR2: MNHEY, SVGAGI. The CDR3 is made up of 17 amino acids. After removal of 0 bases from V and 9 bases from J, the junction contained 13 bases not matched to a gene. Here the CDR3 reads CASSYSKRVAGLVEQFF. The CDR3 nucleotides are TGTGCCAGCAGTTACTCGAAGAGAGTAGCGGGATTAGTTGAGCAGTTCTTC.

The V gene is TRBV28, the J gene TRBJ2-6; no clear D gene. The V gene's germline CDR1 is MDHEN and CDR2 SYDVKM. V lost 2 bases and J 2 bases, leaving 13 bases between the germline ends. There are 17 residues in the CDR3. The CDR3 protein is CASSLRARFAGANVLTF. CDR3 coding DNA: TGTGCCAGCAGTTTAAGGGCCCGGTTTGCTGGGGCCAACGTCCTGACTTTC.

The chain links TRBV28 to TRBJ2-5; TRBD1 matches 7 bases. Trimming at V came to 5 bases and at J to 5 bases, leaving 11 bases not matched to a gene. The CDR3 covers 15 residues. The germline gives CDR1 MDHEN, CDR2 SYDVKM. The chain's CDR3 is CASSPGPGGRETQYF. CDR3 DNA: TGTGCCAGCAGTCCCGGGCCAGGGGGTAGGGAGACCCAGTACTTC.

The chain combines TRBV6-5 with TRBJ2-7, with D tentatively TRBD1 or TRBD2 (5 bases each). The CDR3 is made up of 14 amino acids. Trimming took 2 bases from V and 3 from J, leaving 11 bases between them. In germline, CDR1 is MNHEY, CDR2 SVGAGI. The CDR3 reads CASSYGTSDYEQYF. The CDR3 DNA sequence: TGTGCCAGCAGTTACGGGACCTCGGACTACGAGCAGTACTTC.

CDR3 protein: CASRASQNTDTQYF. CDR3 DNA sequence: TGTGCCAGCAGAGCGTCTCAAAACACAGATACGCAGTATTTT. The chain is built from TRBV27 and TRBJ2-3; D not certain. Trimming left V 6 bases short and J 2 bases short, with 12 bases between. Germline V gene sequence: CDR1 MNHEY, CDR2 SMNVEV (reference sequence). The CDR3 is 14 amino acids.

This clonotype appeared many times. The chain carries TRBV7-6 and TRBJ2-1, with 11 bases lining up with TRBD2. V lost 5 bases to trimming and J lost 7 bases; unmatched junction nucleotides: 7. There are 15 residues in the CDR3. Germline V gene sequence: CDR1 SGHVS, CDR2 FNYEAQ. CDR3 nucleotide sequence: TGTGCCAGCAGCCCACTAGCGGGAGTAAGGAATGAGCAGTTCTTC. Translation gives CASSPLAGVRNEQFF.

This clonotype was counted a few times. The chain links TRBV7-9 to TRBJ2-1; no clear D. The germline V gene encodes CDR1 SEHNR and CDR2 FQNEAQ (reference sequence). The V and J ends lost 0 bases and 10 bases respectively, with 10 bases between them. This CDR3 spans 13 amino acids. Here the CDR3 reads CASSLATAGEQFF. The CDR3 DNA is TGTGCCAGCAGCTTAGCGACGGCCGGGGAGCAGTTCTTC. Full variable domain (missing parts from reference TRBV7-9 and TRBJ2-1): DTGVSQNPRHKITKRGQNVTFRCDPISEHNRLYWYRQTLGQGPEFLTYFQNEAQLEKSRLLSDRFSAERPKGSFSTLEIQRTEQGDSAMYLCASSLATAGEQFFGPGTRLTVL.

This clonotype was picked up a small number of times. The genes are TRBV30 and TRBJ2-1; D remains unclear. This CDR3 has 11 amino acids. V shed 3 bases and J shed 3 bases, with 3 bases lying between them. Germline assignment: CDR1 GTSNPN and CDR2 SVGIG (reference sequence). CDR3 nucleotides: TGTGCCTGGAGCGACTACAATGAGCAGTTCTTC. Translation: CAWSDYNEQFF.

The chain has TRBV5-6 and TRBJ1-1; the D is unclear. Trimming stripped 1 base from V and 6 bases from J, with 7 bases between. Germline CDR1 SGHDT, CDR2 YYEEEE. CDR3 length equals 12 residues. The CDR3 reads CASSLLDAEAFF. CDR3 coding DNA: TGTGCCAGCAGCTTGTTGGACGCTGAAGCTTTCTTT.

This clonotype came up many times. The chain joins TRBV7-6 to TRBJ2-5; either TRBD1 or TRBD2 may fit D (6 bases each). V was shortened by 5 bases and J by 5 bases, with 15 bases between the two germline ends. CDR1 is SGHVS and CDR2 is FNYEAQ in the germline V gene. The CDR3 length is 14 residues. The CDR3, as DNA: TGTGCCAGCAGCAGTATAGGGGGGCCGGAGACCCAGTACTTC. Protein: CASSSIGGPETQYF.

This chain uses TRBV2 with TRBJ1-2; D possibly corresponds to TRBD1 (5 bases). Germline-derived CDR1 and CDR2 are SNHLY and FYNNEI. Trimming stripped 0 bases from V and 4 bases from J, with 12 bases between. The CDR3 runs to 15 residues. CDR3 sequence: CASSEAGVKGYGYTF. The CDR3 region has the DNA TGTGCCAGCAGTGAAGCAGGGGTTAAGGGCTATGGCTACACCTTC.

This clonotype appeared a few times. The chain is built from TRBV20-1 and TRBJ2-5, with 10 bases lining up with TRBD1. J lost 5 bases, V lost 3 bases, and 6 bases had no gene match. Germline V gene data show CDR1 as DFQATT and CDR2 as SNEGSKA (reference sequence). The CDR3 totals 14 residues. CDR3 in amino acids: CSASPDRGLETQYF. The CDR3 DNA sequence: TGCAGTGCTAGCCCTGACAGGGGGCTGGAGACCCAGTACTTC.

The rearrangement joins TRBV20-1 to TRBJ2-1; D tentatively reads TRBD1 or TRBD2 (5 bases each). The V gene lost 1 base and the J gene lost 1 base, with 17 bases spanning the gap. This CDR3 has 17 amino acids. CDR1 and CDR2 (germline): DFQATT, SNEGSKA (reference sequence). CDR3 protein: CSARGGTVAISYNEQFF. The DNA of the CDR3 is TGCAGTGCTAGAGGGGGGACGGTGGCTATTTCCTACAATGAGCAGTTCTTC.

This clonotype was counted many times. V usage is TRBV5-1 and J usage is TRBJ1-5; D ambiguous. Germline CDR1 reads SGHRS; CDR2 reads YFSETQ. This CDR3 contains 15 residues. Trimming removed 4 bases at V and 3 bases at J, with 14 bases between. CDR3 region: CASSREAGYNQPQHF. The DNA of the CDR3 is TGCGCCAGCAGCAGGGAGGCAGGTTACAATCAGCCCCAGCATTTT.

There are a few counts of this clonotype. V gene TRBV12-3 or TRBV12-4 combines with J gene TRBJ2-3, with TRBD2 identical over 12 bases. V trimming: 5 bases; J trimming: 2 bases; junction bases outside the gene matches: 14. This CDR3 is 19 amino acids long. DNA for the CDR3: TGTGCCAGCAGTCCCACAGGACTAGCGGGGCCCACCGTCACAGATACGCAGTATTTT. It encodes CASSPTGLAGPTVTDTQYF.

DNA of the CDR3: TGTGCCAGCAAAGGCAAAAACACCGGGGAGCTGTTTTTT. This gives the protein CASKGKNTGELFF. The rearrangement joins TRBV7-8 to TRBJ2-2, with D unresolved. The V gene's germline CDR1 is SGHVS and CDR2 FQNEAQ. The CDR3 contains 13 residues. V lost 7 bases to trimming and J lost 2 bases, with 8 bases between them.